These 12 T cell receptor beta chains were all obtained from the same sample, sequenced in a study of regulatory T cells in long-lasting Graves disease. Investigators prepared the TCR beta libraries by applying iRepertoire HTBI primers and Arm-PCR of CDR3 regions. TCRdb reprocessed the multiplex PCR reads with MiXCR, giving one entry per CDR3 protein. The table lists some 500,000 distinct CDR3 sequences, roughly 14% of them singletons. As for time point: newly diagnosed GD, antithyroid drugs for less than 3 months. PBMC-extracted RNA yielded the TCR library. The same sample was also studied in work on T cells in Graves' hyperthyroidism and ophthalmopathy.

Sequenced here: peripheral blood mononuclear cells (PBMCs), sampled at new diagnosis, from a patient treated with antithyroid drugs. The receptor source for this set is a man aged 25 to 40 with Graves disease.

A few counts support this clonotype. V gene TRBV27 combines with J gene TRBJ1-5; D unclear. CDR1 and CDR2 from the germline V gene are MNHEY and SMNVEV (reference sequence). Trimming removed 2 bases from V and 9 bases from J, with 14 bases in between. The CDR3 sequence is 14 residues long. CDR3 region: CASSLGLAGGPQHF. The CDR3 DNA follows: TGTGCCAGCAGTTTAGGCCTTGCCGGCGGGCCCCAGCATTTT.

The gene calls are TRBV15 and TRBJ1-2; 7 bases align to TRBD1. CDR1 is LNHNV, CDR2 YYDKDF, per germline (reference sequence). Trimming cost V 0 bases and J 2 bases; bases outside gene matches: 3. The CDR3 covers 15 residues. CDR3 loop: CATSRDQGQNYGYTF. For the CDR3, the DNA is TGTGCCACCAGCAGAGATCAGGGACAGAACTATGGCTACACCTTC. The full variable domain, completed using reference TRBV15 and TRBJ1-2, is DAMVIQNPRYQVTQFGKPVTLSCSQTLNHNVMYWYQQKSSQAPKLLFHYYDKDFNNEADTPDNFQSRRPNTSFCFLDIRSPGLGDTAMYLCATSRDQGQNYGYTFGSGTRLTVV.

This clonotype was detected ten times or more. The V gene is TRBV29-1, the J gene TRBJ2-2; D gene uncertain. The CDR3 runs 13 residues. V was trimmed by 0 bases and J by 6 bases, leaving 8 bases between them. The germline CDR1 and CDR2 sequences are SQVTM and ANQGSEA. The CDR3 nucleotides read TGCAGCGTTGAAGATCTCTCCTCCGGGGAGCTGTTTTTT. Encoded protein: CSVEDLSSGELFF.

This clonotype was seen ten or more times. The chain recombines TRBV20-1 with TRBJ2-5; D may be TRBD2 (7 bases). Between the trimmed V and J ends, which lost 3 bases and 5 bases, there was a span of 16 bases. The germline V gene has CDR1 DFQATT and CDR2 SNEGSKA (reference sequence). The CDR3 length is 14 residues. CDR3 in DNA: TGCAGTGCTAGGAGGACAGCGGGAACGGAGACCCAGTACTTC. Translation: CSARRTAGTETQYF.

This clonotype was seen ten or more times. This chain joins TRBV30 and TRBJ2-1; D uncertain. Germline assignment: CDR1 GTSNPN and CDR2 SVGIG (reference sequence). The CDR3 has 15 residues. V was pared by 2 bases and J by 6 bases, with 17 bases between. The CDR3 sequence is CAWSHSLRTVNEQFF. DNA of the CDR3: TGTGCCTGGAGTCACAGTCTCAGGACCGTCAATGAGCAGTTCTTC.

The chain recombines TRBV30 with TRBJ1-2, with D uncertain. Germline values: CDR1 GTSNPN, CDR2 SVGIG (reference sequence). The ends were cut back, 6 bases at V and 4 bases at J, with 21 bases in the middle. This CDR3 contains 15 residues. The CDR3 spells CACTERQTNSYGYTF. CDR3 sequence (DNA): TGTGCCTGCACCGAAAGGCAGACGAACTCCTATGGCTACACCTTC.

As concerns this clonotype: At one boundary the junction diverges from the germline segment, which might be a read error. The chain's CDR3 is CASRGSPKEKLFF. As DNA, the CDR3 is TGCGCCAGCAGAGGCAGCCCTAAGGAAAAACTGTTTTTT. This chain joins TRBV5-1 and TRBJ1-4; D is uncertain. This CDR3 contains 13 residues. Germline V gives CDR1 SGHRS, CDR2 YFSETQ.

This clonotype was picked up a small number of times. The CDR3 DNA is TGTGCCATCAGTGAAGCGAGCAACCCCGGGACAGCTAACTATGGCTACACCTTC. Translation: CAISEASNPGTANYGYTF. The rearrangement uses TRBV10-3 and TRBJ1-2; 7 bases align to TRBD1. Germline V gives CDR1 ENHRY, CDR2 SYGVKD. V trimming: 3 bases; J trimming: 0 bases; junction bases outside the gene matches: 13. This CDR3 has 18 amino acids.

In its sample, this clonotype was seen many times. V usage is TRBV12-3 or TRBV12-4 and J usage is TRBJ2-3; the match to TRBD1 covers 11 bases. Trimming cost V 2 bases and J 5 bases; bases outside gene matches: 9. CDR3 length equals 17 residues. The CDR3 nucleotides are TGTGCCAGCAGTTTATCTTGGGACAGGGGGAGTGGAGATACGCAGTATTTT. The encoded protein is CASSLSWDRGSGDTQYF.

Ten or more counts support this clonotype. The chain is built from TRBV7-2 and TRBJ2-1, with 7 bases aligning to TRBD2. The CDR3 totals 16 residues. J gave up 2 bases and V 4 bases, and 8 bases lay outside the gene matches. From germline, CDR1 is SGHTA and CDR2 FQGNSA. In DNA form, the CDR3 reads TGTGCCAGCAGCTCACGCGGGAGATTCACCTACAATGAGCAGTTCTTC. It encodes CASSSRGRFTYNEQFF. The full variable domain, rest sourced from reference TRBV7-2 and TRBJ2-1, is GAGVSQSPSNKVTEKGKDVELRCDPISGHTALYWYRQSLGQGLEFLIYFQGNSAPDKSGLPSDRFSAERTGGSVSTLTIQRTQQEDSAVYLCASSSRGRFTYNEQFFGPGTRLTVL.

This clonotype was observed a few times. The CDR3 spells CASNMGTHNEQFF. In DNA form, the CDR3 reads TGTGCCAGCAACATGGGGACCCACAATGAGCAGTTCTTC. This sequence joins TRBV7-7 and TRBJ2-1; D could derive from TRBD1 or TRBD2 (5 bases each). Germline V gene data show CDR1 as SSHAT and CDR2 as FNYEAQ (reference sequence). This CDR3 region has 13 residues. V was pared by 7 bases and J by 5 bases, with 12 bases between.

There are a few counts of this clonotype. The V and J genes are TRBV6-2 or TRBV6-3 and TRBJ2-4, with D perhaps TRBD1 (8 bases). The CDR3 contains 15 residues. Germline V lookup: CDR1 MNHEY, CDR2 SVGEGT. Trimming took 4 bases from V and 4 from J, leaving 14 bases between them. CDR3 sequence reads: CASSSTGGGKNIQYF. CDR3 DNA sequence: TGTGCCAGCAGTTCTACAGGGGGGGGGAAAAACATTCAGTACTTC.